A selection of T cell receptor beta chains follows, all from one sample in a study of cytomegalovirus exposure and HLA in healthy donors. This table comes from immunoSEQ multiplex PCR, and its TCRdb copy is limited to in-frame clones, with some not included. The sample has 150,000 to 200,000 clones, approximately 73% seen once. Specimen: PBMCs. All receptors derive from a man under 40 in good health and CMV-seropositive. Both conserved end residues are part of each CDR3. The order of the fields is V gene, J gene, clone size, D gene, CDR3 DNA, CDR3 protein. A D gene is named only where the DNA matches it firmly. Not all rows give a size; the values are once, few, many and, for expanded clones, a class.

TRBV7-3	TRBJ2-7	NA	TRBD2	TGTGCCAGCAGTGTAGCGGGACGCTACGAGCAGTACTTC	CASSVAGRYEQYF
TRBV14	TRBJ2-5	NA	NA	TGTGCCAGCAGGCAGGGGGAGACCCAGTACTTC	CASRQGETQYF
TRBV2	TRBJ2-1	NA	TRBD1	TGTGCCAGCAGTGCGGACAGGAAGAGCTCCTACAATGAGCAGTTCTTC	CASSADRKSSYNEQFF
TRBV27	TRBJ2-3	NA	TRBD1	TGTGCCAGCAGTATTAAAGAGACAGGGACCACAGATACGCAGTATTTT	CASSIKETGTTDTQYF
TRBV7-6	TRBJ2-7	NA	TRBD1	TGTGCCAGCAGCTTAGGTTTTCGGGACAGGGAATACGGGCAGTACTTC	CASSLGFRDREYGQYF
TRBV7-3	TRBJ2-2	NA	TRBD2	TGTGCCAGCACCTACGGGGGGGGCACCGGGGAGCTGTTTTTT	CASTYGGGTGELFF
TRBV30	TRBJ2-7	NA	TRBD1	TGTGCCTGGAGTGTAACAGGGGGTGGCTACGAGCAGTACTTC	CAWSVTGGGYEQYF
TRBV27	TRBJ2-5	NA	NA	TGTGCCAGCAGTTTAGAGGGTTTATCCCAAGAGACCCAGTACTTC	CASSLEGLSQETQYF
TRBV27	TRBJ2-5	NA	TRBD2	TGTGCCAGCAGTTCCGGGGGACTAGCGGGAGGGCTCGTGACCCAGTACTTC	CASSSGGLAGGLVTQYF
TRBV18	TRBJ1-1	NA	NA	TGTGCCAGCTCAACCACCGGGAAGAGCACTGAAGCTTTCTTT	CASSTTGKSTEAFF
TRBV2	TRBJ2-3	NA	NA	TGTGCCAGCAGTGACAGACTTACGCAGTATTTT	CASSDRLTQYF
TRBV4-2	TRBJ2-1	few	TRBD2	TGTGCCAGCAGCCAAGATCGATTCCTAGCGGGAGGCAGAGAGCAGTTCTTC	CASSQDRFLAGGREQFF
TRBV29-1	TRBJ2-1	NA	TRBD1	TGCAGCGTCCGGGACAGCGACTCCTACAATGAGCAGTTCTTC	CSVRDSDSYNEQFF
TRBV4-1	TRBJ2-7	NA	NA	TGCGCCAGCAGCCAAGAGGGCGAGTTGCACACCTACGAGCAGTACTTC	CASSQEGELHTYEQYF
TRBV6-4	TRBJ2-7	NA	TRBD2	TGTGCCAGCAGTTACGTGGTTGCGGGAGGTTACGAGCAGTACTTC	CASSYVVAGGYEQYF
TRBV18	TRBJ2-2	NA	NA	TGTGCCAGCTACGGAGACACCGGGGAGCTGTTTTTT	CASYGDTGELFF
TRBV19	TRBJ2-3	once	NA	TGTGCCACACAGGGAAGTGGCACAGATACGCAGTATTTT	CATQGSGTDTQYF
TRBV9	TRBJ2-7	NA	TRBD1	TGTGCCAGCAGCGTAGCTGAGGACAGGGCCTACGAGCAGTACTTC	CASSVAEDRAYEQYF
TRBV5-1	TRBJ1-2	NA	TRBD1	TGCGCCAGCAGCCCGACAGGGGACTATGGCTACACCTTC	CASSPTGDYGYTF
TRBV14	TRBJ1-6	few	NA	TGTGCCAGCAGGCGGGGGAATAATTCACCCCTCCACTTT	CASRRGNNSPLHF
TRBV28	TRBJ1-4	few	NA	TGTGCCAGCAGTTTATCGGAGATGTCAAATGAAAAACTGTTTTTT	CASSLSEMSNEKLFF
TRBV9	TRBJ2-3	NA	NA	TGTGCCAGCAGCGTAGAAGGGGCTAGCACAGATACGCAGTATTTT	CASSVEGASTDTQYF
TRBV5-1	TRBJ2-7	NA	NA	TGCGCCAGCAGCTTGATATCGTCAGCGGTCTACGAGCAGTACTTC	CASSLISSAVYEQYF
TRBV7-3	TRBJ2-7	NA	NA	TGTGCCAGCAGCAGGGGGACGTCGGCCTCCAACGAGCAGTACTTC	CASSRGTSASNEQYF
TRBV15	TRBJ2-6	NA	NA	TGTGCCACCAGCAGAACAAAAACTGGGGCCAACGTCCTGACTTTC	CATSRTKTGANVLTF
TRBV15	TRBJ1-2	NA	TRBD1	TGTGCCACCAGCCCACCCGGGGACAGGGGCTATGGCTACACCTTC	CATSPPGDRGYGYTF
TRBV10-3	TRBJ1-4	NA	TRBD1	TGTGCCACATGGACAGGGGGAGAAGAAAAACTGTTTTTT	CATWTGGEEKLFF
TRBV4-1	TRBJ2-7	NA	TRBD2	TGCGCCAGCAGCCATCGTATAGCGGGAGTCTACGAGCAGTACTTC	CASSHRIAGVYEQYF
TRBV9	TRBJ1-3	NA	TRBD1	TGTGCCAGCAGCGCACAAACAGGGGTGACTGGAAACACCATATATTTT	CASSAQTGVTGNTIYF
TRBV7-9	TRBJ2-2	NA	NA	TGTGCCAGCAGCCGCGGGCTAGTCGGGGCCGGGGAGCTGTTTTTT	CASSRGLVGAGELFF
TRBV10-2	TRBJ2-3	NA	NA	TGCGCCAGCCGATTAGCGAGTCGGAACACAGATACGCAGTATTTT	CASRLASRNTDTQYF
TRBV28	TRBJ2-2	NA	NA	TGTGCCAGCAGTTTCCTCGGGACAATCGGGACCGGGGAGCTGTTTTTT	CASSFLGTIGTGELFF
TRBV20-1	TRBJ2-1	NA	NA	TGCAGCGCCAGGTCCTACAATGAGCAGTTCTTC	CSARSYNEQFF
TRBV5-1	TRBJ2-7	NA	NA	TGCGCCAGCAGTTTTTTCAAGCAGAAGGCGGCATACGAGCAGTACTTC	CASSFFKQKAAYEQYF
TRBV14	TRBJ2-3	NA	NA	TGTGCCAGCAGCCAAGATCGGGTCTCAACGCAGTATTTT	CASSQDRVSTQYF
TRBV9	TRBJ1-1	NA	NA	TGTGCCAGCTCCCGAGAACAGGGTCGCACTGAAGCTTTCTTT	CASSREQGRTEAFF
TRBV5-1	TRBJ1-1	few	TRBD1	TGCGCCAGCAGGCTAGACAGGGAACGGGCCACTGAAGCTTTCTTT	CASRLDRERATEAFF
TRBV6-4	TRBJ1-1	few	TRBD1	TGTGCCAGCAGTGCAACAGGGGGAATCACTGAAGCTTTCTTT	CASSATGGITEAFF